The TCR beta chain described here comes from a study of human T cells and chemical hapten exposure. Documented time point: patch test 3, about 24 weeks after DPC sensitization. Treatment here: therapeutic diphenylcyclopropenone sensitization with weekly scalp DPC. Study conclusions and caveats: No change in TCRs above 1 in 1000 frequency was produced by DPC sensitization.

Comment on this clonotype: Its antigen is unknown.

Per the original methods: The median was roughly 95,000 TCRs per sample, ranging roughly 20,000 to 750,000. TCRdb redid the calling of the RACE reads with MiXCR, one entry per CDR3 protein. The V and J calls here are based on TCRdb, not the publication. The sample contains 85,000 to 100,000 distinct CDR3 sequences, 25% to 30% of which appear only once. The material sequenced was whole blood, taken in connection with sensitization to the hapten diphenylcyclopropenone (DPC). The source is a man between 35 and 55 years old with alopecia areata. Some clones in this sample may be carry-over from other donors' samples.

The CDR3 coding sequence is TGCGCCAGTCGTCGGACAGGGGGCTCGGAGACCCAGTACTTC. Amino acids: CASRRTGGSETQYF. The chain combines TRBV5-1 with TRBJ2-5; 11 bases are a match to TRBD1. The germline CDR1 and CDR2 sequences are SGHRS and YFSETQ. V was pared by 8 bases and J by 5 bases, with 8 bases of the junction left unmatched. This CDR3 has 14 amino acids. Together with reference TRBV5-1 and TRBJ2-5, the CDR3 gives the full variable domain: KAGVTQTPRYLIKTRGQQVTLSCSPISGHRSVSWYQQTPGQGLQFLFEYFSETQRNKGNFPGRFSGRQFSNSRSEMNVSTLELGDSALYLCASRRTGGSETQYFGPGTRLLVL.